This TCR beta chain was profiled in a study of Ad26.COV2.S vaccination and SARS-CoV-2 variants. Study-wide points: Placebo recipients showed lower spike-specific TCR breadth than vaccinees.

Points on this clone: Its antigen is unidentified.

Germline loops: CDR1 SGHRS, CDR2 YFSETQ. J was trimmed by 7 bases and V by 2 bases; bases with no gene match: 6. This CDR3 contains 15 residues. TCRdb's table, derived via immunoSEQ multiplex PCR, lists solely in-frame clones and lacks some. The sample holds hundreds of thousands of clones, 92% seen once. The rearrangement links TRBV5-1 to TRBJ1-4; 9 nucleotides match TRBD1. The TCR sequence derives from a human donor who had recovered from COVID-19. The material sequenced was peripheral blood, taken after recovery from COVID-19. The CDR3 DNA reads TGCGCCAGCAGCTTACCTTCGGACAGGGGTGAAAAACTGTTTTTT. It encodes CASSLPSDRGEKLFF.